One and the same sample provided the 17 T cell receptor beta chains below, sequenced in a study of blood T cell repertoires in COVID-19. Profiling relied on immunoSEQ multiplex PCR, and the TCRdb table lists in-frame clones only, not all of them. The table lists roughly 410,000 clones, about 89% of them singletons, with roughly 1.6% in the top ten. Sequencing was carried out using peripheral blood. These receptor sequences come from a middle-aged woman with COVID-19, enrolled during active disease.

CDR3: CASSPFQQGSSYNEQFF. The CDR3, as DNA: TGTGCCAGTAGTCCCTTTCAACAGGGGAGCTCCTACAATGAGCAGTTCTTC. V and J are TRBV19 and TRBJ2-1, with 7 bases aligning to TRBD1. Germline V lookup: CDR1 LNHDA, CDR2 SQIVND (reference sequence). The V segment lost 5 bases and the J segment 0 bases; nucleotides outside the gene matches: 10. CDR3 size: 17 residues.

This clone occurred a few times. V and J are TRBV6-2 or TRBV6-3 and TRBJ2-3; maybe TRBD2 (5 bases). Germline V gene lookup returns CDR1 MNHEY and CDR2 SVGEGT. The CDR3 extends over 13 amino acids. With 5 bases removed from V and 4 bases from J, the gap between germline ends came to 10 bases. The CDR3 region is CASSLTRADTQYF. CDR3 in DNA: TGTGCCAGCAGTCTCACTAGGGCAGATACGCAGTATTTT.

This clone was recorded once. J is TRBJ2-7 and V is TRBV7-2; D gene uncertain. CDR1 is SGHTA and CDR2 is FQGNSA in the germline V gene. V shed 3 bases and J shed 6 bases, with 9 bases lying between them. The CDR3 contains 12 residues. CDR3 residues: CASSFPGVEQYF. In nucleotides, the CDR3 is TGTGCCAGCAGCTTCCCAGGCGTCGAGCAGTACTTC.

CDR3 protein: CASRRWTGGGAGQPQHF. The CDR3 DNA follows: TGTGCCAGCAGACGTTGGACAGGGGGAGGGGCAGGTCAGCCCCAGCATTTT. The chain links TRBV28 to TRBJ1-5; TRBD1 matches at 10 bases. Germline loops: CDR1 MDHEN, CDR2 SYDVKM. This CDR3 contains 17 residues. The V segment lost 6 bases and the J segment 6 bases; nucleotides outside the gene matches: 14.

V usage is TRBV4-1 and J usage is TRBJ2-1, with 7 positions matching TRBD2. The germline gives CDR1 MGHRA, CDR2 YSYEKL. The trim removed 3 bases at V and 10 bases at J, leaving 12 bases unmatched. The CDR3 sequence is 15 residues long. CDR3 sequence: CASSQTGTTTFEQFF. CDR3 bases: TGCGCCAGCAGCCAGACCGGGACTACCACATTCGAGCAGTTCTTC.

The V gene is TRBV6-5, the J gene TRBJ2-7, with a possible D match to TRBD1 (6 bases). The V gene lost 5 bases and the J gene lost 2 bases, with 10 bases spanning the gap. The CDR3 consists of 13 residues. Germline CDR1 MNHEY, CDR2 SVGAGI. The DNA of the CDR3 is TGTGCCAGCAGTAGGGACAAGACCTACGAGCAGTACTTC. Amino acid sequence: CASSRDKTYEQYF.

The chain has TRBV4-3 and TRBJ1-1; D ambiguous. The CDR3 totals 15 residues. V was trimmed by 0 bases and J by 0 bases, leaving 8 bases between them. From germline, CDR1 is LGHNA and CDR2 YSLEER. CDR3 region: CASSQDGEMNTEAFF. The CDR3 DNA sequence: TGCGCCAGCAGCCAAGATGGGGAGATGAACACTGAAGCTTTCTTT.

Comment on this clone: Sequence at one end of the junction differs from germline and may be a read error. The chain couples TRBV19 to TRBJ2-1, with 16 bases that match TRBD2. CDR1 is LNHDA and CDR2 is SQIVND in the germline V gene (reference sequence). The CDR3 has 15 amino acids. The CDR3 reads CASSIVGTSGGEQLF. Here the CDR3 DNA reads TGTGCCAGTAGTATAGTCGGGACTAGCGGGGGGGAGCAGCTCTTC. Based on the CDR3 plus reference TRBV19 and TRBJ2-1, the full variable domain is DGGITQSPKYLFRKEGQNVTLSCEQNLNHDAMYWYRQDPGQGLRLIYYSQIVNDFQKGDIAEGYSVSREKKESFPLTVTSAQKNPTAFYLCASSIVGTSGGEQLFGPGTRLTVL.

CDR3 region: CASSLGQDGYTF. In nucleotides, the CDR3 is TGCGCCAGCAGCTTGGGACAGGATGGCTACACCTTC. The chain has TRBV5-1 and TRBJ1-2; tentative D call: TRBD1 (6 bases). V was clipped by 0 bases and J by 6 bases, with 6 bases between them. The CDR3 contains 12 residues. Germline CDR1 SGHRS, CDR2 YFSETQ.

This clone has only one observation. The chain employs TRBV14 and TRBJ1-2; D is unresolved. V lost 1 base to trimming and J lost 1 base, with 4 bases between them. There are 13 residues in the CDR3. Germline CDR1 SGHDN, CDR2 FVKESK. The CDR3 is CASSQAVNYGYTF. CDR3 DNA: TGTGCCAGCAGCCAAGCAGTTAACTATGGCTACACCTTC. Full variable domain (outside the CDR3, taken from reference TRBV14 and TRBJ1-2): EAGVTQFPSHSVIEKGQTVTLRCDPISGHDNLYWYRRVMGKEIKFLLHFVKESKQDESGMPNNRFLAERTGGTYSTLKVQPAELEDSGVYFCASSQAVNYGYTFGSGTRLTVV.

This clone was seen just once. The chain is built from TRBV27 and TRBJ2-1; 13 nucleotides agree with TRBD2. Germline CDR1 is MNHEY and CDR2 is SMNVEV (reference sequence). The CDR3 sequence is 18 residues long. J was trimmed by 0 bases and V by 5 bases; bases with no gene match: 7. The CDR3 here is CASSQGTSGVFSYNEQFF. The CDR3 DNA is TGTGCCAGCAGTCAGGGGACTAGCGGGGTCTTCTCCTACAATGAGCAGTTCTTC.

V gene TRBV4-3 combines with J gene TRBJ1-1; D not resolved. V was trimmed by 1 base and J by 3 bases, leaving 6 bases between them. Germline CDR1 and CDR2: LGHNA and YSLEER. The CDR3 loop spans 13 amino acids. CDR3 protein: CASSQGYYTEAFF. CDR3 bases: TGCGCCAGCAGCCAAGGGTACTACACTGAAGCTTTCTTT.

This clone was counted once. The CDR3 region has the DNA TGTGCCAGTAGTCTGCAGGGGCGAACATCCTACGAGCAGTACTTC. Protein sequence: CASSLQGRTSYEQYF. This chain connects TRBV19 to TRBJ2-7; a possible D gene is TRBD1 (6 bases). Germline CDR1 reads LNHDA; CDR2 reads SQIVND (reference sequence). The V and J ends lost 5 bases and 1 base respectively, with 15 bases between them. The length of the CDR3 is 15 residues.

This chain links TRBV4-3 with TRBJ2-5; 9 positions match TRBD1. The V segment lost 0 bases and the J segment 7 bases; nucleotides outside the gene matches: 6. The CDR3 has 15 amino acids. Germline values: CDR1 LGHNA, CDR2 YSLEER. The CDR3 sequence: CASSQDNRGQGTQYF. As DNA, the CDR3 is TGCGCCAGCAGCCAAGATAACAGGGGGCAGGGGACCCAGTACTTC.

V is TRBV20-1 and J is TRBJ1-2; 7 positions match TRBD1. The V segment lost 3 bases and the J segment 0 bases; nucleotides outside the gene matches: 7. The CDR3 has 15 amino acids. Germline V CDR1 and CDR2: DFQATT, SNEGSKA (reference sequence). CDR3 DNA sequence: TGCAGTGCTAGTGAGCGGACAGGCGCTAACTATGGCTACACCTTC. It yields the protein CSASERTGANYGYTF.

In the case of this clone: Other DNA sequences in this sample translate to the same CDR3. The V call is TRBV28, the J call TRBJ2-7; D not certain. The CDR3 has 11 amino acids. The V end was cut by 6 bases, the J end by 1 base, with 4 bases between. Looked up from germline, CDR1 is MDHEN and CDR2 is SYDVKM. The chain's CDR3 is CASSSSYEQYF. CDR3 in DNA: TGTGCCAGCAGCTCGTCCTACGAGCAGTACTTC.

This clone showed up just once. This rearrangement joins TRBV28 to TRBJ1-2; 9 nucleotides match TRBD1. The CDR3 is 16 residues long. CDR1 is MDHEN, CDR2 SYDVKM, per germline. The V gene end was trimmed by 2 bases and the J gene end by 4 bases; junction bases not matched to a gene: 8. In DNA, the CDR3 is TGTGCCAGCAGTTTAGGGGGACAGGGCAGCGGCTATGGCTACACCTTC. The encoded protein is CASSLGGQGSGYGYTF.